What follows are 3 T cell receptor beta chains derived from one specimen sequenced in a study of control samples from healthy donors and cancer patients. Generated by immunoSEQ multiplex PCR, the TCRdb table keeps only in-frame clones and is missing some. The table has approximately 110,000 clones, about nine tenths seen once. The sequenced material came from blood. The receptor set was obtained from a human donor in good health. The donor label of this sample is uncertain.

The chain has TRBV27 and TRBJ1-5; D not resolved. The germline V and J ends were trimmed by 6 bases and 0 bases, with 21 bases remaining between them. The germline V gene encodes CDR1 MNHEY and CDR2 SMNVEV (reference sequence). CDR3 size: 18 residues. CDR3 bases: TGTGCCAGCAGCGATACCAAAACCGGCCGGTATAGCAATCAGCCCCAGCATTTT. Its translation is CASSDTKTGRYSNQPQHF.

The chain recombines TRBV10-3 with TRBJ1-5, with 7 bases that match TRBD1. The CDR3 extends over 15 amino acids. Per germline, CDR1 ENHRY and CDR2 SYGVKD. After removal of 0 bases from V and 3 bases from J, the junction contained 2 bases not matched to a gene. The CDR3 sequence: CAISESGQTNQPQHF. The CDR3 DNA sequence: TGTGCCATCAGTGAGTCGGGACAGACCAATCAGCCCCAGCATTTT.

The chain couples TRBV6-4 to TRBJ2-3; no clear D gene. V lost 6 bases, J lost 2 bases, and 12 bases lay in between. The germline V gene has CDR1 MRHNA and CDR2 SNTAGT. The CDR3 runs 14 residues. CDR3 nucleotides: TGTGCCAGCAGGGCCGATGGAGACACAGATACGCAGTATTTT. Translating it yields CASRADGDTDTQYF.